Described below is a single TCR beta chain sequence and its context. The data were taken from a study of blood T cell repertoires in COVID-19. Study in general: In each case, the material was cDNA or gDNA derived from T cells, B-cell-depleted T cells, or PBMCs.

The assay was immunoSEQ multiplex PCR, and TCRdb's table has in-frame clones only and misses some. The table shows 90,000 to 110,000 clones, with about nine tenths occurring only once. Germline-derived CDR1 and CDR2 are SGHVS and FQNEAQ. The CDR3 is 12 residues long. V was cut by 8 bases and J by 1 base, with 8 bases left in between. The material sequenced was peripheral blood. The TCR originated in a human donor in a cohort sampled during active COVID-19. The chain couples TRBV7-8 to TRBJ1-2; D is ambiguous. The CDR3, as DNA: TGTGCCAGCTCCGAGGGTAACTATGGCTACACCTTC. Its translation is CASSEGNYGYTF.